A single sample gave rise to the 3 T cell receptor beta chains below, sequenced in a study of blood T cell repertoires in COVID-19. Here immunoSEQ multiplex PCR was the method, and the copy in TCRdb shows in-frame clones only, minus some. The sample consists of some 250,000 clones, around 82% of them appearing once. The sequenced sample was peripheral blood. All receptors come from a man aged 50-60 years with active or convalescent COVID-19.

The chain is built from TRBV6-4 and TRBJ2-3; D might be TRBD1 (5 bases). The CDR3 is 15 amino acids. V dropped 6 bases and J dropped 0 bases, with 13 bases sitting between them. From germline, CDR1 is MRHNA and CDR2 SNTAGT. Here the CDR3 DNA reads TGTGCCAGCAGCAAAGACAGAACTAGCACAGATACGCAGTATTTT. Amino acid sequence: CASSKDRTSTDTQYF.

The V gene is TRBV5-4, the J gene TRBJ2-3, with D perhaps matching TRBD1 (6 bases). This CDR3 has 15 residues. Trimming cost V 4 bases and J 2 bases, with 14 bases left between them. The germline CDR1 and CDR2 sequences are SGHNT and YYREEE (reference sequence). The CDR3 reads CASSKTGPPTDTQYF. The CDR3 DNA sequence: TGTGCCAGCAGCAAAACAGGGCCCCCCACAGATACGCAGTATTTT.

The chain combines TRBV12-3 or TRBV12-4 with TRBJ1-1, with 7 positions matching TRBD1. The CDR3 length is 13 residues. J gave up 5 bases and V 6 bases, and 6 bases lay outside the gene matches. The CDR3 DNA sequence: TGTGCCAGCAGCTCAAACAGGGGAACTGAAGCTTTCTTT. Translating it yields CASSSNRGTEAFF.